The rows below give T cell receptor beta chains drawn from one sample of a study of CD8 T cells in Susac syndrome. TCRdb re-called the immunoSEQ multiplex PCR reads with MiXCR, one entry per CDR3 protein. The sample consists of under 200,000 distinct CDR3 sequences, roughly 92% of them appearing once. The sequencing sample was made of CD4+ T cells from PBMCs. Receptors were obtained from a human donor with Susac syndrome. Both conserved end residues are part of each CDR3. D genes are given only for firm matches. Some rows have no size entry. The others give once, few or many, or a class for an expanded clone.

cdr3_aa	cdr3_nt	d_call	clone_size	j_call	v_call
CASSEAALAGEETQYF	TGTGCCAGCAGTGAAGCGGCTCTAGCGGGGGAAGAGACCCAGTACTTC	TRBD2	.	TRBJ2-5	TRBV6-1
CASSQTGWMEAFF	TGTGCCAGCAGCCAAACAGGGTGGATGGAAGCTTTCTTT	.	.	TRBJ1-1	TRBV14
CATSPRRHTTNEKLFF	TGTGCCACCAGCCCTCGGAGGCACACAACTAATGAAAAACTGTTTTTT	.	.	TRBJ1-4	TRBV15
CASSPSPNSRTNYGYTF	TGTGCCAGCAGCCCCTCACCCAACAGCCGAACTAACTATGGCTACACCTTC	.	.	TRBJ1-2	TRBV5-5
CSARDGRRGGTDTGELFF	TGCAGTGCTAGAGATGGCCGAAGAGGCGGGACAGACACCGGGGAGCTGTTTTTT	.	.	TRBJ2-2	TRBV20-1
CASSGDSSYGYTF	TGTGCCAGCAGTGGGGACAGCAGCTATGGCTACACCTTC	TRBD1	.	TRBJ1-2	TRBV2
CASSTTGGLTEAFF	TGCGCCAGCAGCACTACAGGGGGCCTCACTGAAGCTTTCTTT	TRBD1	once	TRBJ1-1	TRBV5-1
CASSFLRGKETQYF	TGTGCCAGCAGTTTCTTGCGGGGGAAAGAGACCCAGTACTTC	TRBD2	once	TRBJ2-5	TRBV12-3/TRBV12-4
CASTTTGADTQYF	TGTGCCAGTACCACGACAGGGGCGGATACGCAGTATTTT	TRBD1	.	TRBJ2-3	TRBV19
CASSLAGMGDF	TGTGCCAGCAGCTTAGCGGGGATGGGGGACTTC	.	.	TRBJ2-7	TRBV7-9
CAISDRQWNSPLHF	TGTGCCATCAGTGACAGGCAATGGAATTCACCCCTCCACTTT	.	.	TRBJ1-6	TRBV10-3
CASSIEAQPQHF	TGTGCCAGTAGTATCGAGGCGCAGCCCCAGCATTTT	.	.	TRBJ1-5	TRBV19
CASSQLQIPGTDNYGYTF	TGTGCCAGCAGCCAACTTCAAATCCCCGGGACAGACAACTATGGCTACACCTTC	TRBD1	once	TRBJ1-2	TRBV3-1
CASSLADRRSETQYF	TGCGCCAGCAGCTTGGCCGACAGACGGTCGGAGACCCAGTACTTC	.	.	TRBJ2-5	TRBV5-1
CASSEEGRGTQYF	TGTGCCAGCAGTGAAGAAGGACGAGGGACCCAGTACTTC	.	once	TRBJ2-5	TRBV2
CASKTGTGGVFRGYTF	TGTGCCAGTAAGACCGGGACAGGGGGCGTCTTCCGTGGCTACACCTTC	TRBD1	.	TRBJ1-2	TRBV19
CSVSRPNTEAFF	TGCAGCGTAAGTCGGCCGAACACTGAAGCTTTCTTT	.	.	TRBJ1-1	TRBV29-1
CASSHPGGNYGYTF	TGTGCCAGCAGTCACCCTGGAGGTAACTATGGCTACACCTTC	.	.	TRBJ1-2	TRBV25-1
CASSELIPETQYF	TGTGCCAGCAGTGAACTGATCCCAGAGACCCAGTACTTC	.	.	TRBJ2-5	TRBV2
CASSVGGPREQYF	TGCGCCAGCAGTGTGGGGGGGCCTCGGGAGCAGTACTTC	.	.	TRBJ2-7	TRBV10-2
CASSQGAGLHEAFF	TGTGCCAGCAGCCAAGGGGCAGGGCTGCATGAAGCTTTCTTT	.	once	TRBJ1-1	TRBV3-1
CASSLQGRDGYTF	TGTGCCAGCAGCCTACAGGGTCGGGATGGCTACACCTTC	.	once	TRBJ1-2	TRBV7-6
CSARARGSFDGEQFF	TGCAGTGCTAGAGCCCGGGGTTCCTTCGACGGGGAGCAGTTCTTC	.	once	TRBJ2-1	TRBV20-1
CASSRDGLMNTEAFF	TGCGCCAGCAGCAGGGACGGCCTAATGAACACTGAAGCTTTCTTT	.	once	TRBJ1-1	TRBV5-1
CSVEGGDYGTDTQYF	TGCAGCGTTGAAGGGGGGGACTATGGGACAGATACGCAGTATTTT	TRBD2	.	TRBJ2-3	TRBV29-1
CASSLIRRGLAGSRTDTQYF	TGTGCCAGCAGCTTAATAAGACGAGGACTAGCGGGGAGCCGCACAGATACGCAGTATTTT	TRBD2	.	TRBJ2-3	TRBV7-8
CASSSLPRGAGGRTDTQYF	TGTGCCAGCAGCTCCTTACCCCGGGGAGCGGGGGGTCGCACAGATACGCAGTATTTT	TRBD2	once	TRBJ2-3	TRBV11-2
CSATHGTSAYEQYF	TGCAGTGCAACCCACGGGACTAGTGCCTACGAGCAGTACTTC	TRBD2	once	TRBJ2-7	TRBV20-1
CASSLERGNTDTQYF	TGCGCCAGCAGCTTGGAGCGGGGAAACACAGATACGCAGTATTTT	TRBD2	once	TRBJ2-3	TRBV5-1
CASSPPSGRYEQYF	TGTGCCAGCTCACCCCCCAGCGGGAGATACGAGCAGTACTTC	TRBD2	.	TRBJ2-7	TRBV18
CASSVRDRETQYF	TGTGCCAGCAGCGTAAGGGACAGAGAGACCCAGTACTTC	TRBD1	.	TRBJ2-5	TRBV9
CASSPLWGRQETQYF	TGTGCCAGCAGCCCGTTGTGGGGGAGGCAAGAGACCCAGTACTTC	.	.	TRBJ2-5	TRBV7-2
CASSLEGKADTQYF	TGTGCCAGCAGCTTAGAGGGAAAAGCAGATACGCAGTATTTT	.	.	TRBJ2-3	TRBV7-9
CASSLIKGNTEAFF	TGTGCCAGCAGCTTAATTAAGGGGAACACTGAAGCTTTCTTT	.	.	TRBJ1-1	TRBV7-9
CASSPRRKNNEKLFF	TGTGCCAGCAGTCCCCGACGGAAAAATAATGAAAAACTGTTTTTT	.	.	TRBJ1-4	TRBV12-3/TRBV12-4
CSAQGAETQYF	TGCAGTGCTCAGGGGGCAGAGACCCAGTACTTC	TRBD1	.	TRBJ2-5	TRBV20-1
CASSLYDEQFF	TGTGCCAGCAGCCTCTACGATGAGCAGTTCTTC	.	.	TRBJ2-1	TRBV3-1
CASSQETAGFTKLAKNIQYF	TGTGCCAGCAGCCAGGAAACGGCGGGGTTCACCAAGCTAGCCAAAAACATTCAGTACTTC	.	.	TRBJ2-4	TRBV4-2
CASSVGQGNQPQHF	TGTGCCAGCAGCGTAGGTCAGGGGAATCAGCCCCAGCATTTT	.	.	TRBJ1-5	TRBV9
CASSSPRGQGWTEQFF	TGTGCCAGTTCCTCCCCCCGGGGACAGGGGTGGACTGAGCAGTTCTTC	TRBD1	.	TRBJ2-1	TRBV27
CSVEQGSDTQYF	TGCAGCGTTGAACAGGGGTCAGATACGCAGTATTTT	.	.	TRBJ2-3	TRBV29-1
CSAGGQGGNEQYF	TGCAGTGCTGGGGGACAGGGTGGCAACGAGCAGTACTTC	TRBD1	.	TRBJ2-7	TRBV20-1
CATSRPPGTKGGTDTQYF	TGTGCCACCAGCAGACCACCAGGGACTAAGGGTGGCACAGATACGCAGTATTTT	TRBD2	.	TRBJ2-3	TRBV15
CASSPWTSRGDTQYF	TGTGCCAGCAGCCCATGGACTAGCAGGGGAGATACGCAGTATTTT	TRBD2	.	TRBJ2-3	TRBV7-2
CATGMVTGELFF	TGTGCCACCGGAATGGTAACCGGGGAGCTGTTTTTT	.	.	TRBJ2-2	TRBV24-1
CSARELTAAYNEQFF	TGCAGTGCTAGAGAGTTGACGGCAGCCTACAATGAGCAGTTCTTC	.	once	TRBJ2-1	TRBV20-1
CAWSGGQGYEQYF	TGTGCCTGGAGTGGGGGACAGGGCTACGAGCAGTACTTC	TRBD1	.	TRBJ2-7	TRBV30
CASSSLGGEYEKLFF	TGTGCCAGCAGCTCCCTCGGTGGGGAATACGAAAAACTGTTTTTT	.	.	TRBJ1-4	TRBV7-2
CASSGRDRGLRSNQPQHF	TGTGCCAGCAGTGGACGGGACAGGGGTTTGAGGAGCAATCAGCCCCAGCATTTT	TRBD1	.	TRBJ1-5	TRBV2
CASSPNSGVRSDQYF	TGCGCCAGCAGTCCGAACTCAGGGGTGAGGTCGGATCAGTACTTC	.	.	TRBJ2-7	TRBV5-1